The sequence of this T cell receptor (beta chain) was determined in a study of identical twins. Trimming left V 3 bases short and J 5 bases short, with 13 bases between. The germline gives CDR1 SGHNT, CDR2 YYREEE (reference sequence). The CDR3 runs to 14 residues. TCRdb ran MiXCR on the 5' RACE reads and lists one entry per CDR3 protein. The sample lists a few hundred thousand distinct CDR3 sequences, more than 13% occurring once. This sample also appeared in a second study, on yellow fever vaccine responses in identical twins.

The TCR was taken from a woman aged 18-29 years in good health. The chain couples TRBV5-4 to TRBJ2-3, with a weak D call TRBD2 (5 bases). Sample: CD4+ T cells sorted from blood. The CDR3 loop reads CASSSTGLRDTQYF. The CDR3 DNA follows: TGTGCCAGCAGCTCCACTGGACTCAGAGATACGCAGTATTTT. Full variable domain (missing parts from reference TRBV5-4 and TRBJ2-3): ETGVTQSPTHLIKTRGQQVTLRCSSQSGHNTVSWYQQALGQGPQFIFQYYREEENGRGNFPPRFSGLQFPNYSSELNVNALELDDSALYLCASSSTGLRDTQYFGPGTRLTVL.